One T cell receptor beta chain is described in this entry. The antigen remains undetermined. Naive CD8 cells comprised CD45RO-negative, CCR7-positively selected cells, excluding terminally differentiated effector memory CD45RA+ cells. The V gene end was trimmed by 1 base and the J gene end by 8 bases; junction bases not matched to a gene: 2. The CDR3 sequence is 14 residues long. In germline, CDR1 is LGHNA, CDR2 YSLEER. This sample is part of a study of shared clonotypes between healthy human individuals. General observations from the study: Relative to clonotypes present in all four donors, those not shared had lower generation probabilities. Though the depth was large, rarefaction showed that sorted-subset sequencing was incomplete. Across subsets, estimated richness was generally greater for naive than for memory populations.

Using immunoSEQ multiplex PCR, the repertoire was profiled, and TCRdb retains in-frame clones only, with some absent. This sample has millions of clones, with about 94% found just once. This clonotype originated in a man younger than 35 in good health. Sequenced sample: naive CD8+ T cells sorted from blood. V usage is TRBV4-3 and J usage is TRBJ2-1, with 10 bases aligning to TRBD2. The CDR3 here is CASSQVTSGHEQFF. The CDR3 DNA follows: TGCGCCAGCAGCCAAGTGACTAGCGGGCATGAGCAGTTCTTC.